This T cell receptor (beta chain) originates from a study of blood T cell repertoires in COVID-19. The germline V gene encodes CDR1 SGHNT and CDR2 YENEEA. V gave up 2 bases and J gave up 0 bases, with 11 bases separating them. The CDR3 contains 15 residues. In the original analysis: Reference gene primers were amplified, and this amplification served to estimate nucleated cell counts. The table came from immunoSEQ multiplex PCR; TCRdb's copy has only in-frame clones and leaves some out. V and J calls plus clone size are reproduced from that table; the DNA served to infer D and trimming. The sample consists of about 220,000 clones, around 87% of them appearing once. Seattle enrolled patients during active infection and tracked them longitudinally.

The receptor comes from a woman in her forties or fifties with COVID-19, enrolled during active disease. V usage is TRBV11-3 and J usage is TRBJ2-7; the D gene is possibly TRBD1 (5 bases). Sequences were obtained from peripheral blood. CDR3 in DNA: TGTGCCAGCAGCTTAACTCGACAGAGCTCCTACGAGCAGTACTTC. Residues: CASSLTRQSSYEQYF.